These 5 T cell receptor beta chains came from one sample sequenced in a study of T-cell memory formation after mild COVID-19. In TCRdb, the 5' RACE reads were re-called with MiXCR into one record per CDR3 protein. The repertoire holds 55,000 to 70,000 distinct CDR3 sequences, with around a quarter as singletons. The sample taken for sequencing was PBMCs or a T cell subset sorted from them (not recorded which). These receptors all stem from a man younger than 35 who had mild COVID-19 (a few samples of this study predate the infection). Cell type and time point are not known.

This chain uses TRBV9 with TRBJ2-1; D may match TRBD1 or TRBD2 (5 bases each). V was cut by 0 bases and J by 10 bases, with 5 bases left in between. Germline CDR1 and CDR2: SGDLS and YYNGEE. The CDR3 length is 11 residues. CDR3 DNA: TGTGCCAGCAGCGTAGGGGGGGAGCAGTTCTTC. Encoded protein: CASSVGGEQFF.

The V gene is TRBV15, the J gene TRBJ2-1; D unclear. There are 13 residues in the CDR3. V was cut by 3 bases and J by 4 bases, with 7 bases left in between. The germline CDR1 and CDR2 sequences are LNHNV and YYDKDF (reference sequence). CDR3 in DNA: TGTGCCACCAGCAGGGGTGATTACAATGAGCAGTTCTTC. This translates into CATSRGDYNEQFF.

The sample holds a few counts of this clonotype. The chain couples TRBV20-1 to TRBJ1-4; D is uncertain. The ends were cut back, 2 bases at V and 0 bases at J, with 13 bases in the middle. The length of the CDR3 is 16 residues. Germline values: CDR1 DFQATT, CDR2 SNEGSKA (reference sequence). The DNA for the CDR3 is TGCAGTGCTAGACGACCTTGGCGGGCAACTAATGAAAAACTGTTTTTT. Residues: CSARRPWRATNEKLFF.

This clonotype is classed as medium-sized. The chain uses TRBV12-3 or TRBV12-4 and TRBJ2-7; TRBD1 might be the D (5 bases). This CDR3 spans 14 amino acids. V lost 7 bases and J lost 2, with 15 bases in between. The DNA for the CDR3 is TGTGCCAGCACAGGCAGAAGGGGCGCCTACGAGCAGTACTTC. Its protein product is CASTGRRGAYEQYF.

This clonotype was seen more than once but under ten times. This sequence joins TRBV20-1 and TRBJ2-2; a possible D gene is TRBD1 (5 bases). The germline V gene encodes CDR1 DFQATT and CDR2 SNEGSKA (reference sequence). This CDR3 has 15 amino acids. V dropped 5 bases and J dropped 3 bases, with 16 bases sitting between them. Here the CDR3 reads CSAFGQGLDTGELFF. Written as DNA, the CDR3 is TGCAGTGCTTTTGGGCAGGGCTTAGACACCGGGGAGCTGTTTTTT.